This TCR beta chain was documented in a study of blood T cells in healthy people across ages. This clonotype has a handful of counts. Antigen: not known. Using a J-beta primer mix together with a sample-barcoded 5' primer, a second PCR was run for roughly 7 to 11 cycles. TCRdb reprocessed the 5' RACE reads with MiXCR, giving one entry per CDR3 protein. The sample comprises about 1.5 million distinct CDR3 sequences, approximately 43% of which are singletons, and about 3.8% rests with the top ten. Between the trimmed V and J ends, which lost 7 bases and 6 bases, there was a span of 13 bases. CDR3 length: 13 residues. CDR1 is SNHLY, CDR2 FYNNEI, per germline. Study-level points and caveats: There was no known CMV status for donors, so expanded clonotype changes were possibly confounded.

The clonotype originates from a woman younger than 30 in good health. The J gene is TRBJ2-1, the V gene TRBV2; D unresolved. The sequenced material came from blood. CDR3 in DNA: TGTGCCAGCAAAGAAGGCCCGCTCAATGAGCAGTTCTTC. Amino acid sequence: CASKEGPLNEQFF.